This T cell receptor beta chain was profiled in a study of OX40 agonist ivuxolimab in advanced cancers. The wider study: Treatment of patients was with ivuxolimab, an agonistic anti-OX40 (CD134) antibody. Study-level results: Fewer expanded clones were found on average in CD4+ than in CD8+ T cells. Clones of CD4+ and CD8+ blood T cells grew by week 6 at doses of 0.1 to 3.0 mg/kg.

Trimming shortened V by 1 base and J by 8 bases, and 11 bases separated the two germline ends. The CDR3 is 12 amino acids. In germline, CDR1 is SQVTM, CDR2 ANQGSEA. Data came from immunoSEQ multiplex PCR; TCRdb stores just in-frame clones and leaves some out. The sample lists around 11,000 clones, approximately 84% occurring once. Within the sample, this clone is medium-sized. Its matching antigen is unknown. The rearrangement links TRBV29-1 to TRBJ1-2, with a tentative D call TRBD1 (5 bases). The sequence derives from an adult with an advanced solid tumor such as melanoma, head and neck, liver or kidney cancer. The material sequenced was CD4+ or CD8+ T cells sorted from blood, taken in a trial of the OX40 agonist ivuxolimab. The CDR3: CSVEVAGYGYTF. The DNA for the CDR3 is TGCAGCGTTGAAGTTGCAGGGTACGGCTACACCTTC.